A selection of T cell receptor beta chains follows, all from one sample in a study of T cell responses to AZD1222 COVID-19 vaccine. Sequencing used immunoSEQ multiplex PCR; TCRdb keeps in-frame clones, though not all of them. The top ten hold about 4% of the sample, which has about 150,000 clones, roughly nine tenths seen once. Sequencing was performed on peripheral blood, taken 28 days after the second AZD1222 dose. These receptors came from an adult who received the AZD1222 COVID-19 vaccine. Both conserved end residues are part of each CDR3. The D gene is left open where the match is weak. Size is omitted from some rows. Given values are once, few, many or a class for expanded clones.

d_call,clone_size,j_call,v_call,cdr3_nt,cdr3_aa
TRBD2,-,TRBJ2-2,TRBV10-1,TGCGCCAGCGGAGCGGGAGACACCGGGGAGCTGTTTTTT,CASGAGDTGELFF
-,-,TRBJ1-1,TRBV5-1,TGCGCCAGCAGCTTGGGAGGGTCGGTAGGCACTGAAGCTTTCTTT,CASSLGGSVGTEAFF
-,-,TRBJ2-2,TRBV30,TGTGCCTGGAGTGTAGGGAGGACTCACGGGGGGCGGACCGGGGAGCTGTTTTTT,CAWSVGRTHGGRTGELFF
-,-,TRBJ2-1,TRBV5-4,TGTGCCAGCAGCAATACTAGAGAGCAGTTCTTC,CASSNTREQFF
-,few,TRBJ2-7,TRBV30,TGTGCCTGGAGCCAGGACTCCGAGCAGTACTTC,CAWSQDSEQYF
TRBD1,few,TRBJ1-6,TRBV6-5,TGTGCCAGCAGAAACCTGGGACAGAATTCACCCCTCCACTTT,CASRNLGQNSPLHF
-,once,TRBJ2-7,TRBV27,TGTGCCAGCAGTGGCTACCTCTGGGGAAGCTCCTACGAGCAGTACTTC,CASSGYLWGSSYEQYF
-,-,TRBJ1-5,TRBV7-2,TGTGCCAGCAGCTTAGGGGCCAATCAGCCCCAGCATTTT,CASSLGANQPQHF
-,-,TRBJ1-2,TRBV13,TGTGCCAGCAGACAGTGGGGGAATGGAGATGGCTACACCTTC,CASRQWGNGDGYTF
TRBD1,-,TRBJ1-1,TRBV27,TGTGCCAGCAGTACCTTCGACAGGGCGGCTGAAGCTTTCTTT,CASSTFDRAAEAFF
-,-,TRBJ1-1,TRBV3-1/TRBV3-2,TGTGCCAGCACCTCTAAGTTAACGAAGAACACTGAAGCTTTCTTT,CASTSKLTKNTEAFF
-,-,TRBJ2-7,TRBV4-1,TGCGCCAGCAGCCAACCCGGGGTTATCTACGAGCAGTACTTC,CASSQPGVIYEQYF
TRBD2,once,TRBJ2-1,TRBV4-3,TGCGCCAGCAGCCCGGGGACTAGCGGGAGGGCCAGTCAGGATGAGCAGTTCTTC,CASSPGTSGRASQDEQFF
-,-,TRBJ2-5,TRBV10-3,TGTGCCATCAGGGAACAAGAGACCCAGTACTTC,CAIREQETQYF
-,-,TRBJ2-7,TRBV5-1,TGCGCCAGCAGCTTGGCTGTGGACACCTACGAGCAGTACTTC,CASSLAVDTYEQYF
-,-,TRBJ1-1,TRBV5-1,TGCGCCAGCAGCTTGGCCGGGGATGGGGCTGAAGCTTTCTTT,CASSLAGDGAEAFF
-,-,TRBJ2-5,TRBV30,TGTGCCTGGAGTGGAAGCGGAGGGGAGACCCAGTACTTC,CAWSGSGGETQYF
TRBD1,-,TRBJ1-2,TRBV12-3/TRBV12-4,TGTGCCAGCAGCCCCGGGACAGGCTATGGCTACACCTTC,CASSPGTGYGYTF
-,-,TRBJ2-7,TRBV9,TGTGCCAGCAGCGAGGGGTTAAGGTCGGAGCAGTACTTC,CASSEGLRSEQYF
-,-,TRBJ1-5,TRBV6-6,TGTGCCAGCAGCGGGCCTGGGAATCAGCCCCAGCATTTT,CASSGPGNQPQHF
TRBD2,once,TRBJ2-5,TRBV30,TGTGCCTGGAGTCAAGCGGGACTGCTACAAGAGACCCAGTACTTC,CAWSQAGLLQETQYF
-,-,TRBJ1-4,TRBV18,TGTGCCAGCTCACCACCGTCTCTCCCGAGCGAAAAACTGTTTTTT,CASSPPSLPSEKLFF
TRBD1,-,TRBJ1-1,TRBV5-1,TGCGCCAGCAGCTTGAGAGGGGGCTTAGGGAACACTGAAGCTTTCTTT,CASSLRGGLGNTEAFF
-,-,TRBJ1-6,TRBV15,TGTGCCACCCAACGAGGTCAGCATTCACCCCTCCACTTT,CATQRGQHSPLHF
TRBD2,-,TRBJ2-1,TRBV19,TGTGCCAGTACGGGACTAGCGGGGGACAACCGCCCGTTCTTC,CASTGLAGDNRPFF
-,-,TRBJ1-2,TRBV6-1,TGTGCCAGCAGTGAAGAGGGCAGGGCTAACTATGGCTACACCTTC,CASSEEGRANYGYTF
TRBD2,-,TRBJ2-1,TRBV10-3,TGTGCCATCAGTGGGTTGACTAGCGGGGGGCTGGGGAATGAGCAGTTCTTC,CAISGLTSGGLGNEQFF
TRBD1,-,TRBJ2-7,TRBV5-5,TGTGCCAGCAGCATAGCCCAATCCACAGGGGCTTTCACCTACGAGCAGTACTTC,CASSIAQSTGAFTYEQYF
-,-,TRBJ1-1,TRBV2,TGTGCCAGCAGTGAAGATAGGGGGACTGAAGCTTTCTTT,CASSEDRGTEAFF
TRBD1,-,TRBJ1-2,TRBV6-5,TGTGCCAGCAGTTACTCGTCAGGGGGCGGCTATGGCTACACCTTC,CASSYSSGGGYGYTF
-,-,TRBJ2-1,TRBV9,TGTGCCAGCAGCGCCTCTCTAAGAGGTGAGCAGTTCTTC,CASSASLRGEQFF
TRBD1,-,TRBJ1-1,TRBV7-9,TGTGCCAGCAGCTTAGGGATGGACAGGGCAAACACTGAAGCTTTCTTT,CASSLGMDRANTEAFF
-,-,TRBJ2-4,TRBV5-6,TGTGCCAGCAGCCGACCTCAATTCAAAAACATTCAGTACTTC,CASSRPQFKNIQYF
TRBD1,-,TRBJ1-3,TRBV3-1/TRBV3-2,TGTGCCAGCAGCCAAGTGTGGGACAGGGAGGGAAACACCATATATTTT,CASSQVWDREGNTIYF
TRBD1,-,TRBJ2-2,TRBV6-2/TRBV6-3,TGTGCCAGCAGTTACCAGGGACAGGGGTTTTTCGGCGGGGAGCTGTTTTTT,CASSYQGQGFFGGELFF
TRBD2,-,TRBJ2-7,TRBV3-1/TRBV3-2,TGTGCCAGCAGCCAAGAGGGGACTAGCAGACCCTACGAGCAGTACTTC,CASSQEGTSRPYEQYF
TRBD2,-,TRBJ2-1,TRBV11-3,TGTGCCAGCAGCTTGTCTAGCGGGGTTAATGAGCAGTTCTTC,CASSLSSGVNEQFF
TRBD2,-,TRBJ2-4,TRBV9,TGTGCCAGCAGCGCTAGCGGGGGGGAAGAAAGAAACATTCAGTACTTC,CASSASGGEERNIQYF
-,-,TRBJ1-6,TRBV6-1,TGTGCCAGCAGTGAAGACGGAAATTCACCCCTCCACTTT,CASSEDGNSPLHF
TRBD2,few,TRBJ2-1,TRBV11-3,TGTGCCAGCAGCTCAGACCGTACTAGCGGTGAGTGGAATGAGCAGTTCTTC,CASSSDRTSGEWNEQFF
-,-,TRBJ2-1,TRBV7-2,TGTGCCAGCAGCTTAGAACATCCAGGGATCTCCTACAATGAGCAGTTCTTC,CASSLEHPGISYNEQFF
-,-,TRBJ1-6,TRBV30,TGTGCCTGGAGTACAGAGTATAATTCACCCCTCCACTTT,CAWSTEYNSPLHF
TRBD1,-,TRBJ2-7,TRBV2,TGTGCCAGCAGCTCAGGACAGGGGCAGCAGTACTTC,CASSSGQGQQYF
-,-,TRBJ2-3,TRBV27,TGTGCCAGCAGTTTCCGCCGGCCCACAGGGAGCCTCACAGATACGCAGTATTTT,CASSFRRPTGSLTDTQYF
-,-,TRBJ1-1,TRBV3-1/TRBV3-2,TGTGCCAGCAGCCAAGAGAGGACTGAAGCTTTCTTT,CASSQERTEAFF
-,-,TRBJ2-1,TRBV6-1,TGTGCCAGCAGTGATTCGTGGGGCAGTCGCACGAGATACAATGAGCAGTTCTTC,CASSDSWGSRTRYNEQFF
TRBD2,-,TRBJ2-7,TRBV24-1,TGTGCCACCAGTGATCCACGGACTAGCCAGAGTGACGAGCAGTACTTC,CATSDPRTSQSDEQYF
-,-,TRBJ1-4,TRBV30,TGTGCCTGGAGGGCGGGATATAATGAAAAACTGTTTTTT,CAWRAGYNEKLFF
-,-,TRBJ2-7,TRBV19,TGTGCCAGTAGTTCAGGGGGGGGCGGCGAGCAGTACTTC,CASSSGGGGEQYF
-,-,TRBJ2-3,TRBV11-1,TGTGCCAGCAGCTTAGACGGGGGTCGCACAGATACGCAGTATTTT,CASSLDGGRTDTQYF
TRBD2,-,TRBJ2-1,TRBV7-6,TGTGCCAGCAGCTTAGGGACTAGCGGGACTTACAATGAGCAGTTCTTC,CASSLGTSGTYNEQFF